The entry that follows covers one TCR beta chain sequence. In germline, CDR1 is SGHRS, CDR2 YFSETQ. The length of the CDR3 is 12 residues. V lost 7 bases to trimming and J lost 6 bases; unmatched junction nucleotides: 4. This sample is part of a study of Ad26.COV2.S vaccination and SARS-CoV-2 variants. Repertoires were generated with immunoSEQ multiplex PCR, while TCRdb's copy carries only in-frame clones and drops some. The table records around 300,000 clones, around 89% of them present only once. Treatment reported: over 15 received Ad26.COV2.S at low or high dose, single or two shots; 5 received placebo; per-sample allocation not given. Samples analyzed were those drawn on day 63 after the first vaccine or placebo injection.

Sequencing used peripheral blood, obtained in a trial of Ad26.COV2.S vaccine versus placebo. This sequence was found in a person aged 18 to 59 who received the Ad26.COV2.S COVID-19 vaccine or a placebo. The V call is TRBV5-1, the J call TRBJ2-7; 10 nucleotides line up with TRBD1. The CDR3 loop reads CASRQGASEQYF. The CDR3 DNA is TGCGCCAGCCGACAGGGGGCCAGCGAGCAGTACTTC.